This note documents a single TCR beta chain sequence. Germline-derived CDR1 and CDR2 are MDHEN and SYDVKM. V lost 5 bases and J 7 bases, leaving 17 bases between the germline ends. The CDR3 is 15 amino acids. This sample is part of a study of blood T cell repertoires in COVID-19. The assay was immunoSEQ multiplex PCR, and TCRdb's table has in-frame clones only and misses some. The data show under 100,000 clones, over 70% seen once. The J gene is TRBJ1-4, the V gene TRBV28; D not certain. Sequencing was done on a sample of peripheral blood. The TCR was taken from a man older than 75 with active or convalescent COVID-19. The DNA of the CDR3 is TGTGCCAGCAGTCCTTGGGCAGGAATGTTTGAAAAACTGTTTTTT. Encoded protein: CASSPWAGMFEKLFF. Full variable domain (remainder filled in from reference TRBV28 and TRBJ1-4): DVKVTQSSRYLVKRTGEKVFLECVQDMDHENMFWYRQDPGLGLRLIYFSYDVKMKEKGDIPEGYSVSREKKERFSLILESASTNQTSMYLCASSPWAGMFEKLFFGSGTQLSVL.